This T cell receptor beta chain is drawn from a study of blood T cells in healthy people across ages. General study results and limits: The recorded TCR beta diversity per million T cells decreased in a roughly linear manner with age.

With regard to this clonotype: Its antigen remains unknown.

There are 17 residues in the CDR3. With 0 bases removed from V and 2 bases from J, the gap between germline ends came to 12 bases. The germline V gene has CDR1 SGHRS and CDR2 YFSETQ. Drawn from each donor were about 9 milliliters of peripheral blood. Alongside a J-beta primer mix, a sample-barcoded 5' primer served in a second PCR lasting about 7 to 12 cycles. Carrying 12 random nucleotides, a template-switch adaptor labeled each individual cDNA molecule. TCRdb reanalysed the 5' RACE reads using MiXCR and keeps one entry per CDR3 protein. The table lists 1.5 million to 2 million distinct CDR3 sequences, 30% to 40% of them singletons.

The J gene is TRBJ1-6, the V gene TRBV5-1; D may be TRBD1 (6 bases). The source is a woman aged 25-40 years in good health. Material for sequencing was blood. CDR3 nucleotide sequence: TGCGCCAGCAGCTTGGTTCCAGGGGAAGCCTATAATTCACCCCTCCACTTT. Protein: CASSLVPGEAYNSPLHF. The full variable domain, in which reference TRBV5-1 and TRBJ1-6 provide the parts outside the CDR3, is KAGVTQTPRYLIKTRGQQVTLSCSPISGHRSVSWYQQTPGQGLQFLFEYFSETQRNKGNFPGRFSGRQFSNSRSEMNVSTLELGDSALYLCASSLVPGEAYNSPLHFGNGTRLTVT.